This T cell receptor beta chain originates from a study of a mutant IDH1 vaccine in newly diagnosed glioma (dated by TCRdb to the early 2020s). A note on the overall study: Across visits V03 through V10, patients got a total of eight vaccinations, given in weeks 1, 3, 5, 7, 11, 15, 19 and 23. Prior to enrollment, patients had been given standard therapy consisting of radiotherapy alone, temozolomide alone, or radiochemotherapy with temozolomide, with the combination given to most patients. For exploratory analyses, 25 treated patients had longitudinal TCRB deep sequencing done wherever samples were available. Vaccination began 4-6 weeks after radiotherapy alone, or alongside temozolomide cycles in the chemotherapy-containing groups. Peripheral blood was collected at six visits: V03 (baseline), V05, V07, V10, V12 and V13. Of the 25 to 35 patients who were treated, about 60% were male and around 40% were female, and the mean age was about 40 years. Here is what the overall study found, with its caveats: No apparent relationship was observed between pseudoprogression and alterations in the top peripheral T cell clonotypes detected by TCRB sequencing. Immune responses induced by the vaccine were seen in 90% to 95% of patients across multiple MHC alleles. The authors noted that analyses of patient blood samples could not be reproduced because of sample limitations. PBMC samples for TCRB deep sequencing were selected based on availability.

The CDR3 goes from the cysteine to the phenylalanine over 13 residues. The read is trimmed to its CDR3 DNA, 39 bases read in frame from base 1. In the germline V gene, CDR1 corresponds to MDHEN and CDR2 to SYDVKM. Deletion took 9 bases off V and 4 bases off J, with a span of 16 bases between the germline ends. In the paper's terms, the time point label means: week 11, during vaccination. Each vaccine dose, consisting of 300 ug of a 20-mer mutant IDH1 peptide in Montanide, was administered subcutaneously with topical imiquimod. All donors had newly diagnosed IDH1-mutant astrocytomas of WHO grade 3 or 4 that showed loss of nuclear ATRX. The samples were drawn from NOA16, a multicentre, single-arm, open-label phase I trial in Germany that tested a mutant IDH1 peptide vaccine in humans for the first time. Genomic DNA for TCRB sequencing was extracted from EDTA blood using the DNeasy Blood and Tissue Kit.

The receptor library was made with the immunoSEQ multiplex PCR assay. Rearranged TCR beta chain sequences were amplified using the hsTCRB Kit according to the manufacturer's protocol. TCRB libraries were sequenced on an Illumina MiSeq. The study's own analysis went as follows. The proprietary platform of the kit vendor was used for demultiplexing, trimming and gene mapping. TCRdb retrieved this table from immuneACCESS and kept in-frame rearrangements only. Not all clones are present; in checked studies, unresolved V genes account for under half, and no reason is known for the remainder. For V, J and clone size, that table is used; D and trimming come from the DNA. The sample contains under 55,000 clones, roughly nine tenths of them found a single time. The top ten constitute 2% to 2.5% of the sample. The count of this clone is one. Its antigen is still unknown. No quality values exist for individual bases; no much larger clone is one base distant.

The sequence derives from a man in his fifties with glioma. The chain is encoded by TRBV28 joined to TRBJ2-7; the D gene lacks a confident call. This specimen consisted of PBMCs, obtained from a glioma patient whose treatment included an IDH1 peptide vaccine. The CDR3 reads as follows: CASLNPGSYEQYF. The DNA reads as follows: TGTGCCAGTCTCAACCCGGGCTCTTACGAGCAGTACTTC.